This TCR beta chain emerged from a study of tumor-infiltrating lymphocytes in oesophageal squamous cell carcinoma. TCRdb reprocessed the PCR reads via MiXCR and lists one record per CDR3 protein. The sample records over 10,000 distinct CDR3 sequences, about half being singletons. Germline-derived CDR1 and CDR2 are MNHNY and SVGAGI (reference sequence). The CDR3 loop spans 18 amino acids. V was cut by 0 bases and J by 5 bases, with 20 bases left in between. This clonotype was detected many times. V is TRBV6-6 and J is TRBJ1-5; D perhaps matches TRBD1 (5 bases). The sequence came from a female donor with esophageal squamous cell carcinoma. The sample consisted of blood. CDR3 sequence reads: CASSYSKAKGRFDQPQHF. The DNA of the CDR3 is TGTGCCAGCAGTTACTCTAAGGCCAAGGGGAGATTCGATCAGCCCCAGCATTTT.